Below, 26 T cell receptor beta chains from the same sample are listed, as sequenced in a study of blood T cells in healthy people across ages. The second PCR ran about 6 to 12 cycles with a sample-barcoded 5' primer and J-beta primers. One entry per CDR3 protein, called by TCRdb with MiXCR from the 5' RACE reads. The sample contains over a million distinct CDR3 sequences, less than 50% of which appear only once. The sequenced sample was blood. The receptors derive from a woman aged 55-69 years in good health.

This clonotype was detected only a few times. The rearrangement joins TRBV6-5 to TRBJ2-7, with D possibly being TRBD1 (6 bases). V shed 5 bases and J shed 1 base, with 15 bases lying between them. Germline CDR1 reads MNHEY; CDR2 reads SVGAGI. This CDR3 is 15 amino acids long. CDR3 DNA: TGTGCCAGCAGTCCTTCAGGGGAACGGTCCTACGAGCAGTACTTC. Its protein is CASSPSGERSYEQYF.

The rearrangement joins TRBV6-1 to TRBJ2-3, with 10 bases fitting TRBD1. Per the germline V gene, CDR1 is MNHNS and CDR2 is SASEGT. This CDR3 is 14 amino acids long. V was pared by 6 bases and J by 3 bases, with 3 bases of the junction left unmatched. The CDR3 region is CASRVGQGTDTQYF. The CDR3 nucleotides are TGTGCCAGCAGGGTGGGACAGGGGACAGATACGCAGTATTTT.

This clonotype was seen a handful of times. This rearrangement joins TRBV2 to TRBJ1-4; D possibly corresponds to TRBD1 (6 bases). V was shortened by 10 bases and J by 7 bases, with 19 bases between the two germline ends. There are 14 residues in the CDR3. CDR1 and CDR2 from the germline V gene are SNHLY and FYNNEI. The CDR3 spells CAIYTGKSGEKLFF. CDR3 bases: TGTGCCATCTACACAGGGAAGAGTGGTGAAAAACTGTTTTTT.

CDR3 DNA: TGCAGTGCTAGAGCGGGGGGAGCCAAAAACATTCAGTACTTC. Amino acids: CSARAGGAKNIQYF. The V call is TRBV20-1, the J call TRBJ2-4; TRBD2 matches 7 bases. The CDR3 runs 14 residues. The V gene's germline CDR1 is DFQATT and CDR2 SNEGSKA (reference sequence). The V segment lost 1 base and the J segment 0 bases; nucleotides outside the gene matches: 0.

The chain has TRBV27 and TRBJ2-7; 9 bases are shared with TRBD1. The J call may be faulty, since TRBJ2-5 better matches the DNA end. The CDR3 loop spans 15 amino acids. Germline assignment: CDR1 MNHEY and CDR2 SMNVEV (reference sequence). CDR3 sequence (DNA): TGTGCCAGCAGTTTCAGAACAGGGGGCAAAGAGACCCAGTACTTC. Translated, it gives CASSFRTGGKETQYF.

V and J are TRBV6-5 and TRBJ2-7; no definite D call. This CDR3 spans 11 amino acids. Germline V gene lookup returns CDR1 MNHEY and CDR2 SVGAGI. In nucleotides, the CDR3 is TGTGTAGTAGAGGACTCCTACGAGCAGTACTTC. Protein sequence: CVVEDSYEQYF.

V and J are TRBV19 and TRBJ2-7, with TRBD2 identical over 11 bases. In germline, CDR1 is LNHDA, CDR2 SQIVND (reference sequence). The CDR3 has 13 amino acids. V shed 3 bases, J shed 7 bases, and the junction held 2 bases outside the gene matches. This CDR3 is CASSMTSGNEQYF. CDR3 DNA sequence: TGTGCCAGTAGTATGACTAGCGGGAATGAGCAGTACTTC.

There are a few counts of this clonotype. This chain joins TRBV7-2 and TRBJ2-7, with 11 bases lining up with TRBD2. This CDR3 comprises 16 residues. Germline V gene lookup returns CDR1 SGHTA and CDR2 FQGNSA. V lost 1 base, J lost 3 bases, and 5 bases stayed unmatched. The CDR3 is CASSLGTLAGVYEQYF. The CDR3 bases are TGTGCCAGCAGCTTAGGCACACTAGCGGGAGTCTACGAGCAGTACTTC. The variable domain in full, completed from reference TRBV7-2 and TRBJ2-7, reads GAGVSQSPSNKVTEKGKDVELRCDPISGHTALYWYRQSLGQGLEFLIYFQGNSAPDKSGLPSDRFSAERTGGSVSTLTIQRTQQEDSAVYLCASSLGTLAGVYEQYFGPGTRLTVT.

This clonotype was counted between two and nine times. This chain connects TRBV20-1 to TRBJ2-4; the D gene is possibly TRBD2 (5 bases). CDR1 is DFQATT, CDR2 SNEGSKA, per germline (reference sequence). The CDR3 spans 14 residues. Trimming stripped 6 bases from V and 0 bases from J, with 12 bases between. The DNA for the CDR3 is TGCAGTGCAAAGGACTTTCTAGCCAAAAACATTCAGTACTTC. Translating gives CSAKDFLAKNIQYF.

CDR3 protein: CASSQRGREGRNEQFF. The CDR3 DNA sequence: TGTGCCAGCAGCCAAAGGGGGCGGGAGGGCCGCAATGAGCAGTTCTTC. The chain employs TRBV12-3 or TRBV12-4 and TRBJ2-1, with TRBD2 matching 9 bases. Losses at the gene ends were 6 bases for V and 6 bases for J; bases not matched to a gene: 12. The CDR3 has 16 amino acids.

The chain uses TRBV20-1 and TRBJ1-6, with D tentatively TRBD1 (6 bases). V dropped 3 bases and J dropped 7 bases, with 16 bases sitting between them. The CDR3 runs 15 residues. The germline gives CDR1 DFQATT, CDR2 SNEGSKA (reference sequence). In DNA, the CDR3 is TGCAGTGCTAGGGCTTCGAGACAGGTCAATTCACCCCTCCACTTT. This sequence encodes CSARASRQVNSPLHF.

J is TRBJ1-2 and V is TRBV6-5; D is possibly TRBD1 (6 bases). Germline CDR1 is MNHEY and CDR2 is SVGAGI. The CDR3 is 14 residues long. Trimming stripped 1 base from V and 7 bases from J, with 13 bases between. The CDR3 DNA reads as TGTGCCAGCAGTTACTTAACAGGGATCGGTGGCTACACCTTC. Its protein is CASSYLTGIGGYTF.

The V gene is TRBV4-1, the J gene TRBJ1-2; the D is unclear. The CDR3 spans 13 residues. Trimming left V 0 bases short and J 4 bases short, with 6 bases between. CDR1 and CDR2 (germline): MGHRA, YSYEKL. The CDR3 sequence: CASSQEGIYGYTF. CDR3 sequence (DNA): TGCGCCAGCAGCCAAGAAGGGATCTATGGCTACACCTTC.

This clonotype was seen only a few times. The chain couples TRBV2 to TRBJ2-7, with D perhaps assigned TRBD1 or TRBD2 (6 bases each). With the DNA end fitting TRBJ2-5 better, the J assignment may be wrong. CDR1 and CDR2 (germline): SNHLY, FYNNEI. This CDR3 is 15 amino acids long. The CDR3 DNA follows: TGTGCCAGCAGTGATTTAGGAGGGGGAAGAGAGACCCAGTACTTC. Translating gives CASSDLGGGRETQYF.

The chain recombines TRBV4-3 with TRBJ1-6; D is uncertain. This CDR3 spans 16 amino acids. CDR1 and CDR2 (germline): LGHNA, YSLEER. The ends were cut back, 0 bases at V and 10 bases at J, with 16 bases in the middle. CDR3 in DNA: TGCGCCAGCAGCCAAGATGATAAGGTCCCTGGGTCACCCCTCCACTTT. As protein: CASSQDDKVPGSPLHF.

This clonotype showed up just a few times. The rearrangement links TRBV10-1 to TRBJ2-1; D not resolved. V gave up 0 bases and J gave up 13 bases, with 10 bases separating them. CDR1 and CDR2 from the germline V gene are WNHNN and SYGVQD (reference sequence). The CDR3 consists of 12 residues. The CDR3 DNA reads TGCGCCAGCAGTGAGTCTAAATCCTCACAGTTCTTC. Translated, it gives CASSESKSSQFF.

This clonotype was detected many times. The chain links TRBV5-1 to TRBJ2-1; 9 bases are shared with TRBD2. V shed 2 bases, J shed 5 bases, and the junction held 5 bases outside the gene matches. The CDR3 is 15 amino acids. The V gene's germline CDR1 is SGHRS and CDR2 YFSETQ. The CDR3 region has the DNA TGCGCCAGCAGCTTTATAGCGGGAGCGAACAATGAGCAGTTCTTC. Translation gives CASSFIAGANNEQFF.

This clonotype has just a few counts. CDR3 nucleotides: TGCGCCAGCAGCTCGGGAGGTTTTGGAGATACGCAGTATTTT. Translating it yields CASSSGGFGDTQYF. This chain uses TRBV4-1 with TRBJ2-3; 7 nucleotides align to TRBD2. From germline, CDR1 is MGHRA and CDR2 YSYEKL. CDR3 length: 14 amino acids. J was trimmed by 5 bases and V by 5 bases; bases with no gene match: 7.

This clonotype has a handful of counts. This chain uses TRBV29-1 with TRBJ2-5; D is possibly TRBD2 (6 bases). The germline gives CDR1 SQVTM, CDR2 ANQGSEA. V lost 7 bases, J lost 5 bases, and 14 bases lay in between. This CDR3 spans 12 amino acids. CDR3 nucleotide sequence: TGCAGCGGGGGACGGGCGGGGGAGACCCAGTACTTC. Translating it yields CSGGRAGETQYF. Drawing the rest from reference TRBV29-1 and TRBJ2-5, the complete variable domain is SAVISQKPSRDICQRGTSLTIQCQVDSQVTMMFWYRQQPGQSLTLIATANQGSEATYESGFVIDKFPISRPNLTFSTLTVSNMSPEDSSIYLCSGGRAGETQYFGPGTRLLVL.

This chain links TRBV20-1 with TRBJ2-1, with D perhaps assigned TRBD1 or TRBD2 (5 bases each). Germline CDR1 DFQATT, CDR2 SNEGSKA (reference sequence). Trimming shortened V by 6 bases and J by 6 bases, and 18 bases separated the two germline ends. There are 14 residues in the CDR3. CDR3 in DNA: TGCAGTGCCAGGTGGGGGAGACGGAGCAATGAGCAGTTCTTC. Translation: CSARWGRRSNEQFF.

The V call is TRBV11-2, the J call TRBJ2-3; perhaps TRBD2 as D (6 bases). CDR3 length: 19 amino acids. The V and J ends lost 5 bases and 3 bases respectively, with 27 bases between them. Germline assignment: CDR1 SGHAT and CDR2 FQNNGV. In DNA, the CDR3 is TGTGCCAGCAGCGATAGAAAGGTCTTTGGCGGGATTGATACAGATACGCAGTATTTT. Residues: CASSDRKVFGGIDTDTQYF. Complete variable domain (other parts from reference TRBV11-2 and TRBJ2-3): EAGVAQSPRYKIIEKRQSVAFWCNPISGHATLYWYQQILGQGPKLLIQFQNNGVVDDSQLPKDRFSAERLKGVDSTLKIQPAKLEDSAVYLCASSDRKVFGGIDTDTQYFGPGTRLTVL.

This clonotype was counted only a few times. CDR3 protein: CSASGANVLTF. CDR3 in DNA: TGCAGTGCTAGCGGCGCCAACGTCCTGACTTTC. The chain has TRBV20-1 and TRBJ2-6; D ambiguous. CDR3 size: 11 residues. The germline V and J ends were trimmed by 3 bases and 7 bases, with 4 bases remaining between them. The germline V gene has CDR1 DFQATT and CDR2 SNEGSKA (reference sequence).

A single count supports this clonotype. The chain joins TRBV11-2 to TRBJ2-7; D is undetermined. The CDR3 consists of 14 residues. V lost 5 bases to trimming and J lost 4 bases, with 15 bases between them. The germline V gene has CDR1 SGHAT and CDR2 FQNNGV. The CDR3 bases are TGTGCCAGCAGCCCCCCCCCCTCACCATACGAGCAGTACTTC. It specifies CASSPPPSPYEQYF.

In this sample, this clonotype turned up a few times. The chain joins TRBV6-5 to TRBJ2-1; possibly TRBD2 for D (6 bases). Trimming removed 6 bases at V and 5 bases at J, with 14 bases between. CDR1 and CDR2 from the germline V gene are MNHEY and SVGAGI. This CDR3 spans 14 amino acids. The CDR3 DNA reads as TGTGCCAGCAGCGATTCGGGAGTACACAATGAGCAGTTCTTC. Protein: CASSDSGVHNEQFF.

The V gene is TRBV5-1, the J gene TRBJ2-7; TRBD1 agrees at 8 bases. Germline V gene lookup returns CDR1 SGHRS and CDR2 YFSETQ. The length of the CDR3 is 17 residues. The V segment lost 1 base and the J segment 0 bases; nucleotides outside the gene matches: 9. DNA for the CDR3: TGCGCCAGCAGCTTGCCTGGGACAGGACGCTTCTCCTACGAGCAGTACTTC. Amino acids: CASSLPGTGRFSYEQYF.

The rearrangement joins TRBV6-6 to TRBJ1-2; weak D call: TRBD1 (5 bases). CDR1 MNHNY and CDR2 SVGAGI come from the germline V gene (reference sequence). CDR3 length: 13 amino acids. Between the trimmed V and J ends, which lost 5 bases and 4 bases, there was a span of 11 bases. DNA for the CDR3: TGTGCCAGCAGTCAAGACAGTCCCTATGGCTACACCTTC. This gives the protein CASSQDSPYGYTF.